Listed below are T cell receptor beta chains from one sample, sequenced in a study of blood T cell repertoires in COVID-19. Data came from immunoSEQ multiplex PCR; TCRdb stores just in-frame clones and leaves some out. Of 60,000 to 70,000 clones in the sample, roughly 80% were seen once. Sequencing was done on a sample of peripheral blood. The receptors shown here come from an older woman with acute or convalescent COVID-19. Each CDR3 is given without its conserved first and last residue. A D gene is named only where the DNA matches it firmly.

V gene	D gene	J gene	CDR3 protein
TRBV11-2	NA	TRBJ1-1	ASNQAGTLNTEAF
TRBV5-1	TRBD2	TRBJ2-3	ASSLGLATDTQY
TRBV4-2	TRBD2	TRBJ2-3	ASSQSGTSGADTQY
TRBV29-1	TRBD1	TRBJ1-1	SGWDRGGTEAF
TRBV5-1	TRBD2	TRBJ2-5	ASSLRASGGPYQETQY
TRBV9	TRBD2	TRBJ2-3	ASSVELAGGDTQY
TRBV7-9	NA	TRBJ2-1	ASSPGTGISGGNEQF
TRBV5-1	NA	TRBJ2-6	ASSSLFSGANVLT
TRBV10-3	TRBD1	TRBJ1-1	AISERTGLGGTEAF
TRBV3-1/TRBV3-2	TRBD2	TRBJ2-5	ASSALAGVETQY
TRBV3-1/TRBV3-2	NA	TRBJ1-2	ASSPSGGRFRGYT
TRBV9	NA	TRBJ1-6	ASAGAGAEGSPLH
TRBV27	TRBD2	TRBJ2-3	ASSLRLAGGLGTQY
TRBV19	TRBD1	TRBJ2-7	ASSKTGGTGGNEQY
TRBV3-1/TRBV3-2	TRBD1	TRBJ2-7	ASSPTWDRVGEQY
TRBV5-1	NA	TRBJ1-4	ASRSGRGEKLF
TRBV18	TRBD1	TRBJ2-3	ASSPPDRVSDTQY
TRBV5-6	TRBD1	TRBJ1-5	ASRVQGASNQPQH
TRBV3-1/TRBV3-2	NA	TRBJ1-6	ASSQDLGSSYNSPLH
TRBV4-1	NA	TRBJ1-2	ASSQPPGRLSYGYT
TRBV2	TRBD1	TRBJ2-2	ASMRDSANTGELF
TRBV5-1	NA	TRBJ1-3	ASSPTGTSSGNTIY
TRBV10-3	TRBD2	TRBJ2-5	AISGVAGEETQY
TRBV9	NA	TRBJ1-3	ASTTTQPGGTIY
TRBV24-1	TRBD1	TRBJ1-3	ATSDGTGGTGNTIY
TRBV11-3	NA	TRBJ2-2	ASSYWTGELF
TRBV5-1	TRBD1	TRBJ2-2	ASSFQPWTGGTGELF
TRBV19	NA	TRBJ2-6	ASSRQSPSGANVLT
TRBV9	TRBD1	TRBJ1-2	ASSLPEDRASYGYT
TRBV11-2	NA	TRBJ2-2	ASSLSGRRTGELF
TRBV6-5	NA	TRBJ1-6	ASKEGWVNSPLH
TRBV5-1	NA	TRBJ2-1	ASRRLSTSGNEQF
TRBV6-5	NA	TRBJ2-3	ASAKGADTQY
TRBV6-5	NA	TRBJ1-6	ASSPDSSYNSPLH
TRBV5-1	NA	TRBJ1-2	ASSGGVTRDGYT
TRBV7-7	TRBD2	TRBJ2-5	ASSAGLAGVQETQY
TRBV18	TRBD1	TRBJ1-5	ASSPSWDRVQPQH
TRBV3-1/TRBV3-2	TRBD1	TRBJ1-5	ASSATGGNQPQH
TRBV11-2	NA	TRBJ1-6	ASSLDPTSPLH
TRBV5-5	NA	TRBJ1-2	ASSDSIAYGYT
TRBV14	TRBD1	TRBJ2-3	ASSPLGQGVTDTQY
TRBV6-6	NA	TRBJ1-2	ASTLDTYGYT
TRBV29-1	TRBD1	TRBJ2-5	SVPGQGVETQY